The 10 T cell receptor beta chains in this list originate from one sample, sequenced in a study of T cell repertoires in cytomegalovirus infection (dated by TCRdb to the late 2010s). Sequencer: Illumina HiSeq 1500. The public reads were quality trimmed at Q25 with fastp and then assembled into clones with MiXCR by TCRdb, keeping productive beta chains. CDR3 protein sequences are deduplicated, and each keeps its most common genes and DNA. Across this sample there are 400,000 or so distinct CDR3 sequences, with roughly 30% seen only once. The ten largest clones take up about 13% of the sample. Input material: PBMCs. These receptors came from a human donor in good health (CMV status not recorded). Some clones in this sample may be carry-over from other donors' samples.

The rearrangement joins TRBV28 to TRBJ1-1, with TRBD1 matching 8 bases. There are 16 residues in the CDR3. Germline trimming cut 3 bases from V and 4 bases from J; bases unmatched to any gene: 10. Germline V gene sequence: CDR1 MDHEN, CDR2 SYDVKM. In nucleotides, the CDR3 is TGTGCCAGCAGTTTCATGCAGGGGGCTTCGAGCACTGAAGCTTTCTTT. Translated: CASSFMQGASSTEAFF.

This clonotype was seen repeatedly, ten times or more. J is TRBJ1-6 and V is TRBV7-9; TRBD1 matches at 8 bases. V lost 3 bases to trimming and J lost 0 bases; unmatched junction nucleotides: 7. Looked up from germline, CDR1 is SEHNR and CDR2 is FQNEAQ (reference sequence). The length of the CDR3 is 18 residues. The chain's CDR3 is CASSFRTGQNSYNSPLHF. The CDR3 DNA follows: TGTGCCAGCAGCTTTCGGACAGGGCAGAACTCCTATAATTCACCCCTCCACTTT. Variable domain in full (rest from reference TRBV7-9 and TRBJ1-6): DTGVSQNPRHKITKRGQNVTFRCDPISEHNRLYWYRQTLGQGPEFLTYFQNEAQLEKSRLLSDRFSAERPKGSFSTLEIQRTEQGDSAMYLCASSFRTGQNSYNSPLHFGNGTRLTVT.

This clonotype was seen only once. This rearrangement joins TRBV6-1 to TRBJ1-2; D might be TRBD1 (5 bases). Germline lookup yields CDR1 MNHNS and CDR2 SASEGT. The CDR3 covers 15 residues. V was cut by 4 bases and J by 6 bases, with 18 bases left in between. The CDR3 region is CASSAPGGGAHGYTF. The DNA for the CDR3 is TGTGCCAGCAGTGCCCCCGGGGGAGGGGCTCATGGCTACACCTTC.

This chain joins TRBV12-5 and TRBJ2-1; the D is unclear. The ends were cut back, 0 bases at V and 10 bases at J, with 22 bases in the middle. Germline lookup yields CDR1 LGHNT and CDR2 FRNRAP. The CDR3 totals 17 residues. The CDR3 DNA follows: TGTGCTAGTGGTTTGGTAGTTACCAGGCAGCGTCTAGTAGAGCAGTTCTTC. It encodes CASGLVVTRQRLVEQFF.

This clonotype came up many times. The chain employs TRBV7-9 and TRBJ1-1, with D possibly being TRBD1 (5 bases). Per the germline V gene, CDR1 is SEHNR and CDR2 is FQNEAQ (reference sequence). The V gene lost 0 bases and the J gene lost 5 bases, with 22 bases spanning the gap. This CDR3 is built from 18 residues. This CDR3 reads CASSLAVVSGLGETEAFF. The CDR3, as DNA: TGTGCCAGCAGCTTAGCGGTGGTGTCAGGGTTGGGGGAGACTGAAGCTTTCTTT.

Details on this clonotype: This may arise from a read error, as a much more abundant clone is one base away. The conserved closing phenylalanine or tryptophan is absent in this CDR3, likely reflecting a read error. The chain has TRBV7-2 and TRBJ2-7, with TRBD2 matching 9 bases. This CDR3 region has 14 residues. With V trimmed by 5 bases and J by 2 bases, 4 bases remained unmatched. Germline V gene data show CDR1 as SGHTA and CDR2 as FQGNSA. CDR3 sequence reads: CASSERGATYEQYC. Written as DNA, the CDR3 is TGTGCCAGCAGCGAGCGGGGGGCCACCTACGAGCAGTACTGC.

The rearrangement joins TRBV7-2 to TRBJ2-1, with D unresolved. The closer fit of TRBJ2-7 to the DNA end suggests the J call may be wrong. Germline values: CDR1 SGHTA, CDR2 FQGNSA. The CDR3 is 13 residues long. CDR3 loop: CASSLDLDNEQYF. CDR3 in DNA: TGTGCCAGCAGCTTAGATTTAGACAATGAGCAGTACTTC.

Remarks on this clonotype: The CDR3 end shows no conserved phenylalanine or tryptophan, and so a read error is likely. The gene calls are TRBV28 and TRBJ1-2; D remains ambiguous. V lost 10 bases to trimming and J lost 8 bases, with 23 bases between them. CDR3 length: 14 amino acids. Germline CDR1 and CDR2: MDHEN and SYDVKM. The CDR3 DNA is TGTGCCACAACCGAGAAGGACCCGTCGCGGGGCTACACCTCC. This encodes CATTEKDPSRGYTS.

This clonotype was counted between two and nine times. The chain joins TRBV15 to TRBJ1-1, with D unclear. CDR1 is LNHNV, CDR2 YYDKDF, per germline (reference sequence). The CDR3 loop spans 13 amino acids. Deletions cut 5 bases from V and 0 bases from J, with 7 bases between. CDR3 coding DNA: TGTGCCACCAGCGCAGGAATGAACACTGAAGCTTTCTTT. Amino acids: CATSAGMNTEAFF.

This clonotype has ten or more counts. The V call is TRBV7-2, the J call TRBJ2-1, with 9 bases aligning to TRBD2. V was clipped by 2 bases and J by 6 bases; unmatched bases: 14. The CDR3 length is 18 residues. From germline, CDR1 is SGHTA and CDR2 FQGNSA. The CDR3 sequence is CASSLSQAGGGASNEQFF. In DNA form, the CDR3 reads TGTGCCAGCAGCTTATCCCAGGCGGGCGGGGGGGCTAGCAATGAGCAGTTCTTC.